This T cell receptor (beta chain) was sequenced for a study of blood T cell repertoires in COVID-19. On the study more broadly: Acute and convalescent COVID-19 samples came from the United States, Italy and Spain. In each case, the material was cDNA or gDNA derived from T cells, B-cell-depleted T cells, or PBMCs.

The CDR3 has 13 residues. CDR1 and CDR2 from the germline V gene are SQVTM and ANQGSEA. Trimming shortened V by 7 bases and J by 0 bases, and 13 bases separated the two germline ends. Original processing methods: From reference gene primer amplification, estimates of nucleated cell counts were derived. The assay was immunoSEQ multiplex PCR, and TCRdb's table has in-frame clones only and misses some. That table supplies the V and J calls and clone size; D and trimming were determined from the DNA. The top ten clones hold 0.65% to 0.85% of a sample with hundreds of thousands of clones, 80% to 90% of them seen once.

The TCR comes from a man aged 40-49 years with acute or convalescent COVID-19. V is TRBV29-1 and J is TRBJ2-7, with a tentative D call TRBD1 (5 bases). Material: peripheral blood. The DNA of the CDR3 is TGCAGCGCCCAACCAGGGAACTCCTACGAGCAGTACTTC. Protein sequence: CSAQPGNSYEQYF.